This record looks at one T cell receptor (beta chain) sequence and its context. This sample is drawn from a study of spatial heterogeneity in lung cancer. Looking at the study overall: Alpha-chain sequences were consistently detected less often than beta-chain sequences.

Every molecule of TCR cDNA had its own unique molecular identifier. TCRdb reprocessed the 5' RACE reads with MiXCR, giving one entry per CDR3 protein. The repertoire holds about 38,000 distinct CDR3 sequences, with approximately 7.5% as singletons. Sample time point: sample taken at primary tumor resection. The CDR3 is 12 amino acids. The V gene's germline CDR1 is SGHVS and CDR2 FNYEAQ. The ends were cut back, 5 bases at V and 4 bases at J, with 9 bases in the middle. This chain links TRBV7-6 with TRBJ2-7; D might be TRBD1 (6 bases). The TCR originated in a male donor with early-stage non-small cell lung cancer. Sequencing was performed on PBMCs, taken at surgery. The DNA of the CDR3 is TGTGCCAGCAGCGAGACAGGTTACGAGCAGTACTTC. It codes for CASSETGYEQYF.